The subject of this entry is one TCR beta chain. The antigen remains undetermined. Measured with immunoSEQ multiplex PCR; TCRdb has only the in-frame clones, and not every one. This table has 20,000 to 25,000 clones, 27% appearing once. Time point meaning: after neoadjuvant nivolumab, at surgical resection. Stage II-IVA oral cavity squamous cell carcinoma was new and untreated by systemic or radiation therapy. The patients had HPV-negative, locally advanced oral cavity squamous cell carcinoma. The data were taken from a study of neoadjuvant anti-PD-1 for oral cavity cancer. Broader study findings: Higher pretreatment blood Treg/Th17 ratios correlated with higher pretreatment blood and lower post-treatment tumor TCRbeta clonality.

This TCR was recovered from a person between 35 and 79 years old with oral cavity squamous cell carcinoma. Specimen: tumor tissue, collected after nivolumab (anti-PD-1) treatment.

CDR3 sequence (DNA): TGTGCCAGCAGCTTACGGAAGCGTGGCTCCTACGAGCAGTACTTC. Residues: CASSLRKRGSYEQYF. The chain joins TRBV7-8 to TRBJ2-7; D gene ambiguous. V was clipped by 2 bases and J by 0 bases, with 11 bases between them. The length of the CDR3 is 15 residues. CDR1 and CDR2 (germline): SGHVS, FQNEAQ.